Below are 23 T cell receptor beta chains sequenced from a single sample in a study of CD8+CD57+ T cells in acquired aplastic anemia (dated by TCRdb to 2016 to 2019). The sequencer was an Illumina HiSeq 2000. Profiling of TCR beta VDJ combinations and CDR3 sequences used genomic DNA as the template. TCRdb applied fastp at Q25 and MiXCR to the public reads, then kept only in-frame beta chains. Rows with one shared CDR3 protein collapse into an entry with the most common genes and DNA. Here the sample has about 180,000 distinct CDR3 sequences; roughly 48% occur a single time. The ten largest clones take up 1.1% of the sample. The patients picked for sequencing were ones in whom flow cytometry had shown an expansion of CD8+CD57+ cells. What was sequenced was sorted CD4+, CD8+, or CD8+CD57+ T cells (not recorded which) from PBMCs. The receptor set was obtained from a human donor with aplastic anemia.

The rearrangement uses TRBV2 and TRBJ1-3; 8 bases agree with TRBD1. Germline V gene sequence: CDR1 SNHLY, CDR2 FYNNEI. V gave up 5 bases and J gave up 9 bases; unmatched junction bases: 6. The CDR3 is made up of 13 amino acids. As DNA, the CDR3 is TGTGCCAGCAGTTGGAGGACAGGGAGCACCATATATTTT. Translating gives CASSWRTGSTIYF.

The chain is built from TRBV4-3 and TRBJ2-3; D is uncertain. This CDR3 spans 17 amino acids. Trimming pared 0 bases from V and 1 base from J, leaving 14 bases between. The germline V gene encodes CDR1 LGHNA and CDR2 YSLEER. This CDR3 is CASSQDLGSLRTDTQYF. For the CDR3, the DNA is TGCGCCAGCAGCCAAGATCTCGGTTCCCTCCGCACAGATACGCAGTATTTT.

This clonotype was detected many times. The chain couples TRBV5-6 to TRBJ2-1; weak D call: TRBD2 (5 bases). Trimming took off 4 bases at V and 3 bases at J, with 11 bases between the two ends. Germline V lookup: CDR1 SGHDT, CDR2 YYEEEE. CDR3 length: 14 amino acids. The CDR3 DNA sequence: TGTGCCAGCAGCGACGTGCGGGTCTACAATGAGCAGTTCTTC. Its protein product is CASSDVRVYNEQFF.

This clonotype was seen at least ten times. The chain combines TRBV4-2 with TRBJ1-6, with D possibly being TRBD1 (5 bases). Trimming took 3 bases from V and 9 from J, leaving 15 bases between them. This CDR3 region has 15 residues. In germline, CDR1 is LGHNA, CDR2 YNFKEQ. The CDR3: CASSQDTVDISPLHF. The DNA for the CDR3 is TGTGCCAGCAGCCAGGACACGGTTGATATTTCACCCCTCCACTTT.

The J gene is TRBJ2-5, the V gene TRBV6-1; 10 nucleotides agree with TRBD1. The CDR3 contains 15 residues. From germline, CDR1 is MNHNS and CDR2 SASEGT. The V gene end was trimmed by 8 bases and the J gene end by 3 bases; junction bases not matched to a gene: 9. The CDR3 sequence is CASHPTGTGEETQYF. DNA for the CDR3: TGTGCCAGCCACCCGACCGGGACAGGGGAAGAGACCCAGTACTTC.

This clonotype was detected many times. The chain links TRBV18 to TRBJ2-5, with D unclear. This CDR3 has 13 amino acids. The germline V gene encodes CDR1 KGHSH and CDR2 LQKENI. V lost 4 bases, J lost 2 bases, and 8 bases lay in between. The CDR3 DNA follows: TGTGCCAGCTCACAAGGTGGGCAAGAGACCCAGTACTTC. Translating gives CASSQGGQETQYF.

V gene TRBV25-1 combines with J gene TRBJ2-1; the D call may be TRBD1 or TRBD2 (6 bases each). The germline V gene encodes CDR1 MGHDK and CDR2 SYGVNS. This CDR3 is built from 16 residues. V lost 6 bases, J lost 3 bases, and 18 bases lay in between. The CDR3 loop is CASSTGFGRDYNEQFF. The CDR3, as DNA: TGTGCCAGCAGCACAGGGTTCGGGCGGGACTACAATGAGCAGTTCTTC.

V is TRBV9 and J is TRBJ2-7, with D possibly TRBD2 on 5 matching bases. V dropped 0 bases and J dropped 0 bases, with 10 bases sitting between them. CDR3 length equals 15 residues. The V gene's germline CDR1 is SGDLS and CDR2 YYNGEE. The CDR3 DNA reads as TGTGCCAGCAGCGTAGTCGGGATTAGCTCCTACGAGCAGTACTTC. Protein sequence: CASSVVGISSYEQYF.

This clonotype was counted many times. A much larger clone lies a single base off, so this may be a read error. This chain uses TRBV2 with TRBJ1-1; maybe TRBD1 (6 bases). Germline lookup yields CDR1 SNHLY and CDR2 FYNNEI. The CDR3 extends over 13 amino acids. CDR3 sequence reads: CASSPTGYTEASF. The DNA of the CDR3 is TGTGCCAGCAGTCCTACAGGGTACACTGAAGCTTCCTTT.

J is TRBJ2-5 and V is TRBV10-2; TRBD1 is a possible D gene (6 bases). V shed 2 bases and J shed 1 base, with 8 bases lying between them. This CDR3 comprises 14 residues. Germline CDR1 and CDR2: WSHSY and SAAADI. The CDR3 DNA reads as TGCGCCAGCAGTGAGCAGGGGACCCAAGAGACCCAGTACTTC. Its translation is CASSEQGTQETQYF.

Points on this clonotype: With a much larger clone just one base away, this may be a read error. The rearrangement joins TRBV7-2 to TRBJ2-1, with D uncertain. This CDR3 region has 15 residues. The V and J ends lost 2 bases and 1 base respectively, with 9 bases between them. The germline gives CDR1 SGHTA, CDR2 FQGNSA. The CDR3 bases are TGTGCCAGCAGCTTAACGGATTCATCCTACAATGAGCAGTTCTTC. As protein: CASSLTDSSYNEQFF.

This clonotype appeared many times. V usage is TRBV20-1 and J usage is TRBJ2-1, with D unresolved. V lost 5 bases to trimming and J lost 0 bases, with 11 bases between them. The CDR3 length is 14 residues. The germline V gene has CDR1 DFQATT and CDR2 SNEGSKA (reference sequence). The CDR3 sequence: CSALALVSYNEQFF. CDR3 coding DNA: TGCAGTGCTTTGGCCCTCGTCTCCTACAATGAGCAGTTCTTC.

The sample holds many counts of this clonotype. This rearrangement joins TRBV3-1 to TRBJ1-2; the match to TRBD1 covers 9 bases. CDR3 size: 14 residues. After removal of 3 bases from V and 8 bases from J, the junction contained 7 bases not matched to a gene. The V gene's germline CDR1 is LGHDT and CDR2 YNNKEL (reference sequence). CDR3: CASSQRTGEVGYTF. CDR3 nucleotides: TGTGCCAGCAGCCAGCGGACAGGGGAAGTGGGCTACACCTTC.

This clonotype has a single count. J is TRBJ1-1 and V is TRBV7-9; D not certain. The germline V and J ends were trimmed by 5 bases and 3 bases, with 10 bases remaining between them. CDR1 is SEHNR, CDR2 FQNEAQ, per germline (reference sequence). This CDR3 is 13 amino acids long. The CDR3 bases are TGTGCCAGCAGCCAAGACCCGGACACTGAAGCTTTCTTT. It is translated as CASSQDPDTEAFF.

This clonotype was counted many times. The V gene is TRBV3-1, the J gene TRBJ2-3; TRBD2 aligns across 14 bases. V lost 4 bases and J lost 4; bases outside the gene matches: 1. The CDR3 extends over 15 amino acids. Germline CDR1 is LGHDT and CDR2 is YNNKEL (reference sequence). The CDR3 spells CASSRLAGGADTQYF. The CDR3 DNA sequence: TGTGCCAGCAGCCGACTAGCGGGGGGGGCAGATACGCAGTATTTT.

The DNA of the CDR3 is TGTGCCAGCAGCCCACCCAGGGCAGATACGCAGTATTTT. This codes for CASSPPRADTQYF. This rearrangement joins TRBV7-8 to TRBJ2-3, with TRBD1 as a possible D gene (5 bases). With 5 bases removed from V and 4 bases from J, the gap between germline ends came to 10 bases. This CDR3 has 13 amino acids. Germline V lookup: CDR1 SGHVS, CDR2 FQNEAQ. Combining the CDR3 with reference TRBV7-8 and TRBJ2-3 gives the whole variable domain GAGVSQSPRYKVAKRGQDVALRCDPISGHVSLFWYQQALGQGPEFLTYFQNEAQLDKSGLPSDRFFAERPEGSVSTLKIQRTQQEDSAVYLCASSPPRADTQYFGPGTRLTVL.

This clonotype appeared a few times. V is TRBV7-8 and J is TRBJ1-2; no reliable D call. The CDR3 spans 12 residues. Trimming took 3 bases from V and 5 from J, leaving 7 bases between them. Per the germline V gene, CDR1 is SGHVS and CDR2 is FQNEAQ. This chain's CDR3 is CASSFGSYGYTF. The CDR3 DNA reads TGTGCCAGCAGCTTCGGGTCTTATGGCTACACCTTC.

Turning to this clonotype: A much larger clone is a single base away; this may be a read error. The chain recombines TRBV20-1 with TRBJ2-4, with D possibly matching TRBD2 (6 bases). The germline gives CDR1 DFQATT, CDR2 SNEGSKA (reference sequence). The CDR3 totals 14 residues. V lost 4 bases and J 2 bases, leaving 12 bases between the germline ends. CDR3 nucleotide sequence: TGCAGTGCTAATTCGGAGGGGACCAAAAACATTCAGTACTTC. Its translation: CSANSEGTKNIQYF.

The chain has TRBV3-1 and TRBJ2-7, with D tentatively TRBD1 (6 bases). Deletions cut 2 bases from V and 6 bases from J, with 8 bases between. This CDR3 is built from 12 residues. CDR1 LGHDT and CDR2 YNNKEL come from the germline V gene (reference sequence). In DNA form, the CDR3 reads TGTGCCAGCAGCCAACAGGGGCGCGAGCAGTACTTC. Its translation: CASSQQGREQYF.

This clonotype has a single count. The gene calls are TRBV7-6 and TRBJ2-1; 11 positions match TRBD1. The CDR3 runs to 16 residues. The ends lost 1 base at V and 4 bases at J; junction bases unmatched: 3. Germline loops: CDR1 SGHVS, CDR2 FNYEAQ. The CDR3, as DNA: TGTGCCAGCAGCTTAGGTCGGGACAGGGGGTACAATGAGCAGTTCTTC. Translation gives CASSLGRDRGYNEQFF.

This clonotype has ten or more counts. The V gene is TRBV7-9, the J gene TRBJ2-5; no clear D. Between the trimmed V and J ends, which lost 1 base and 0 bases, there was a span of 12 bases. This CDR3 contains 16 residues. CDR1 SEHNR and CDR2 FQNEAQ come from the germline V gene (reference sequence). The CDR3 DNA is TGTGCCAGCAGCTTAGGCTTTAACAGAGACCAAGAGACCCAGTACTTC. Its translation is CASSLGFNRDQETQYF.

Notes on this clonotype: This CDR3 fails to terminate in the conserved phenylalanine or tryptophan, so it likely reflects a read error. The chain employs TRBV29-1 and TRBJ2-5, with TRBD2 identical over 11 bases. V dropped 8 bases and J dropped 4; count of bases not matched to a gene: 9. The V gene's germline CDR1 is SQVTM and CDR2 ANQGSEA. This CDR3 region has 14 residues. The CDR3 nucleotides read TGCAGCACGGTAGGGCTAGCGGGAGGAGAGACCCAGTACTCC. Amino acid sequence: CSTVGLAGGETQYS.

This clonotype has more than one count but fewer than ten. This chain joins TRBV15 and TRBJ2-7; the D is unclear. V gave up 3 bases and J gave up 7 bases, with 10 bases separating them. Germline CDR1 reads LNHNV; CDR2 reads YYDKDF (reference sequence). The CDR3 is made up of 12 amino acids. The CDR3 protein is CATSSGFGEQYF. The CDR3 DNA follows: TGTGCCACCAGCAGCGGTTTTGGGGAGCAGTACTTC.